These T cell receptor beta chains were read from a single sample in a study of blood T cell repertoires in COVID-19. Sequenced by immunoSEQ multiplex PCR; TCRdb stores in-frame clones only, minus some. The sample shows about 200,000 clones, under 95% of them seen only once. The specimen sequenced was peripheral blood. The origin of the receptors is a man aged 30-40 years with acute or convalescent COVID-19. Each CDR3 is given with its conserved first and last residue.

>TRBV4-2|TRBJ1-5
CASSQAGGAGVGNQPQHF
>TRBV9|TRBJ1-1
CASSVAGNTEAFF
>TRBV5-4|TRBJ1-5
CASSWDTNQPQHF
>TRBV5-1|TRBJ2-3
CASSLPSGTGLDTQYF
>TRBV5-1|TRBJ2-7
CASSADRGAYEQYF
>TRBV6-5|TRBJ2-1
CASHDRASNEQFF
>TRBV23-1|TRBJ1-4
CASSLGTPTNEKLFF
>TRBV4-1|TRBJ2-5
CASNNRGSGEETQYF
>TRBV19|TRBJ1-5
CASSTLSRQPQHF
>TRBV19|TRBJ1-3
CASRPHRGGGNTIYF
>TRBV28|TRBJ1-3
CASSNLRGLGGNTIYF
>TRBV5-6|TRBJ1-5
CASSRTGENHQPQHF
>TRBV30|TRBJ2-1
CAWSLRDIGPRIF
>TRBV4-1|TRBJ2-2
CASSQRNTGELFF
>TRBV6-6|TRBJ1-3
CASRARTLSGNTIYF
>TRBV5-1|TRBJ2-1
CASSRRTSGSYNEQFF
>TRBV19|TRBJ2-3
CASSPGSTDTQYF
>TRBV7-6|TRBJ1-6
CASSLERGQGFNSPLHF
>TRBV18|TRBJ2-1
CASSPGQGIWDEQFF
>TRBV20-1|TRBJ2-7
CSASGLVEQYF
>TRBV3-1/TRBV3-2|TRBJ2-7
CASSQHPDRAYYEQYF
>TRBV7-3|TRBJ2-2
CASSPDRSQRGELFF
>TRBV7-9|TRBJ1-2
CASSTTGPANYGYTF
>TRBV6-1|TRBJ1-6
CASSEQGARSPLHF
>TRBV7-3|TRBJ2-1
CASSSTRTTHNEQFF
>TRBV19|TRBJ2-7
CASSPGTNYEQYF
>TRBV12-3/TRBV12-4|TRBJ1-3
CASSRQGKNTIYF
>TRBV7-3|TRBJ1-1
CASSSSGNTEAFF
>TRBV19|TRBJ1-5
CASSMDILGLPKNQPQHF
>TRBV2|TRBJ2-1
CASKFGSGPISNEQFF
>TRBV19|TRBJ2-3
CASTLAGLGGTQYF
>TRBV5-1|TRBJ2-5
CASSLAGVAGQETQYF
>TRBV5-5|TRBJ1-1
CASSLQGGLNTEAFF
>TRBV19|TRBJ1-5
CASSIGSSNNQPQHF
>TRBV4-2|TRBJ2-7
CASGGQAGEQYF
>TRBV5-4|TRBJ2-7
CASSLRGRSYEQYF
>TRBV7-2|TRBJ1-1
CASSLWAGRLGTEAFF
>TRBV19|TRBJ2-7
CASSKHQSGPFYEQYF
>TRBV6-6|TRBJ2-3
CASSPLDTQYF
>TRBV5-4|TRBJ2-1
CASRRGFRQGDNEQFF
>TRBV5-4|TRBJ2-3
CASSGGTGRPTDTQYF
>TRBV5-5|TRBJ1-5
CASSPGQAKPQHF
>TRBV28|TRBJ1-5
CASSLWAGRKPQHF
>TRBV7-3|TRBJ2-7
CASSADRASSYEQYF